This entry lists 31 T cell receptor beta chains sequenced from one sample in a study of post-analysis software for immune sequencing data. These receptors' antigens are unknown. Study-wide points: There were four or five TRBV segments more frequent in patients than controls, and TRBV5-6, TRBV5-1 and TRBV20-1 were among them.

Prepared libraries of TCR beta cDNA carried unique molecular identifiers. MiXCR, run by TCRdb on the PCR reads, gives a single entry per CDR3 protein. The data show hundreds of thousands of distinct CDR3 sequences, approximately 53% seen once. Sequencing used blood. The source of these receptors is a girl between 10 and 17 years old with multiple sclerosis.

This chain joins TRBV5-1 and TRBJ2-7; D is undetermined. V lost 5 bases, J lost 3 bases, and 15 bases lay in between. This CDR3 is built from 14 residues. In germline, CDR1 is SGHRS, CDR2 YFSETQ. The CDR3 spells CASRMTSLGYEQYF. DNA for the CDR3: TGCGCCAGCAGAATGACAAGTCTAGGCTACGAGCAGTACTTC. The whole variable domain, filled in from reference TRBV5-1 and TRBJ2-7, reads KAGVTQTPRYLIKTRGQQVTLSCSPISGHRSVSWYQQTPGQGLQFLFEYFSETQRNKGNFPGRFSGRQFSNSRSEMNVSTLELGDSALYLCASRMTSLGYEQYFGPGTRLTVT.

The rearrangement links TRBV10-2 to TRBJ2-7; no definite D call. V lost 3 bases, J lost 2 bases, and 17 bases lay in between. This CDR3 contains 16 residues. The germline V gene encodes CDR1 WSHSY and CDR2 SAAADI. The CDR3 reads CASSDAAHSRAYEQYF. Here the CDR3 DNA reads TGCGCCAGCAGTGATGCGGCTCATTCAAGAGCCTACGAGCAGTACTTC.

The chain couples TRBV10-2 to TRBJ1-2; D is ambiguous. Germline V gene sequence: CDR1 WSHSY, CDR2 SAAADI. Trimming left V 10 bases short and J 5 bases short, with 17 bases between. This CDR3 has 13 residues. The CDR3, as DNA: TGCGCCACCCTATCCGGACTTGGGTATGGCTACACCTTC. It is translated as CATLSGLGYGYTF.

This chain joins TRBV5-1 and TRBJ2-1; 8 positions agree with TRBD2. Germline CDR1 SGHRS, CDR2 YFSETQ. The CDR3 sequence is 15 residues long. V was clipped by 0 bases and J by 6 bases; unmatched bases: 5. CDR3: CASSLGVAGRNEQFF. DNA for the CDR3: TGCGCCAGCAGCTTGGGGGTAGCGGGACGCAATGAGCAGTTCTTC. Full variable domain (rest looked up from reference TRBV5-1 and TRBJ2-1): KAGVTQTPRYLIKTRGQQVTLSCSPISGHRSVSWYQQTPGQGLQFLFEYFSETQRNKGNFPGRFSGRQFSNSRSEMNVSTLELGDSALYLCASSLGVAGRNEQFFGPGTRLTVL.

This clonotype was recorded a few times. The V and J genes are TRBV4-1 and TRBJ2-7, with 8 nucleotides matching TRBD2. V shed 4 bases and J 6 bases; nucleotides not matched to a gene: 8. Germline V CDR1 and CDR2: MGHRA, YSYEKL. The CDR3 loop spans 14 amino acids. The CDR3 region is CASSPYSGIGEQYF. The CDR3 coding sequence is TGCGCCAGCAGCCCTTATAGCGGGATAGGCGAGCAGTACTTC.

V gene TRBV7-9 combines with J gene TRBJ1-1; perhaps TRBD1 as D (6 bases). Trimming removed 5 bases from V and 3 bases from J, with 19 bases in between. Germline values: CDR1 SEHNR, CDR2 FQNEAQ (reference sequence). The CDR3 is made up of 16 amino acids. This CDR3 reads CASSPHPATGHTEAFF. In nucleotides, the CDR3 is TGTGCCAGCAGCCCACACCCCGCGACAGGACACACTGAAGCTTTCTTT.

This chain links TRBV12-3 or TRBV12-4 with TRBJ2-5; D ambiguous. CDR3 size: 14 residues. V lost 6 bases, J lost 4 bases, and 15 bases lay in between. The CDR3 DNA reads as TGTGCCAGCAGCCTCAGTGGGTACGGAGAGACCCAGTACTTC. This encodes CASSLSGYGETQYF.

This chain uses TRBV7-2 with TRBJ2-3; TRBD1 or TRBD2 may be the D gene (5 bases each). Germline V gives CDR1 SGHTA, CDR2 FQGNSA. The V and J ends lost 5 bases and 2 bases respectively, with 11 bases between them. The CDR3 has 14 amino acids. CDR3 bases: TGTGCCAGCAGCCCCGCCGGGGCCACAGATACGCAGTATTTT. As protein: CASSPAGATDTQYF.

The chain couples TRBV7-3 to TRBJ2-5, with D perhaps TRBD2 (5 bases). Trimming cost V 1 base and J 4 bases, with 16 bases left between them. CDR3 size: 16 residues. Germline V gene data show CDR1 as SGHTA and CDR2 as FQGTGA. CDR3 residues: CASSLNGLASRETQYF. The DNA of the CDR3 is TGTGCCAGCAGCTTAAACGGTCTGGCTAGCAGAGAGACCCAGTACTTC.

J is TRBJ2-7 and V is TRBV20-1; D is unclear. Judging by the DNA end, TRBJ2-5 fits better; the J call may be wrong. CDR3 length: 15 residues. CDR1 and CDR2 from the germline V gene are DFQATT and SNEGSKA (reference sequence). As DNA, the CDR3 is TGCAGTGCTAGAAGGCCTTCGACCGCGCAAGAGACCCAGTACTTC. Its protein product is CSARRPSTAQETQYF.

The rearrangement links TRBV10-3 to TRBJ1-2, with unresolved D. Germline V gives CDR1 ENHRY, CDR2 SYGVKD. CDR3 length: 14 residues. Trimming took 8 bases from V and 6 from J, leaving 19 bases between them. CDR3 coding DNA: TGTGCCATCCGCCTTGATAACCGCGGGGATGGCTACACCTTC. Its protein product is CAIRLDNRGDGYTF.

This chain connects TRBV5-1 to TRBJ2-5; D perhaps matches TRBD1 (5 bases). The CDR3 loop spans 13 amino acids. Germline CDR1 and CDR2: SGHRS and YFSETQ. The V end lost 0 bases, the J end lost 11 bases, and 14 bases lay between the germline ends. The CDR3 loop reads CASSLGQSYGQYF. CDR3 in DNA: TGCGCCAGCAGCTTGGGACAGTCCTACGGGCAGTACTTC.

The CDR3 bases are TGTGCCAGCACCCTTGGGCCGGCCAACTACGAGCAGTACTTC. Translated, it gives CASTLGPANYEQYF. V is TRBV12-3 or TRBV12-4 and J is TRBJ2-7, with D unclear. Trimming took 7 bases from V and 3 from J, leaving 16 bases between them. CDR3 length: 14 residues.

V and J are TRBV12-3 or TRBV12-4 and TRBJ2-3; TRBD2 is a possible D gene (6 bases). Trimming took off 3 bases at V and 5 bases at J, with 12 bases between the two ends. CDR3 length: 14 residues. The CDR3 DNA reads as TGTGCCAGCAGTTTCGGGACTGGTAAAGATACGCAGTATTTT. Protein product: CASSFGTGKDTQYF.

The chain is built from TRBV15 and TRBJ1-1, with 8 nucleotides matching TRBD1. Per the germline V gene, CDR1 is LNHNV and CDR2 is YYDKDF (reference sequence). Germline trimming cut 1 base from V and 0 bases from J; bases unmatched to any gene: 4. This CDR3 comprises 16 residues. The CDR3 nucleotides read TGTGCCACCAGCAGAGGGGCGACAGGGGTGAACACTGAAGCTTTCTTT. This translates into CATSRGATGVNTEAFF.

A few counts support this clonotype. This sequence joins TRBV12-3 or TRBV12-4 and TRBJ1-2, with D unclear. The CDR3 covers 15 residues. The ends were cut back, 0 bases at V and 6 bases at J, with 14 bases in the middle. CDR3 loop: CASSLAMQVRHGYTF. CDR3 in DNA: TGTGCCAGCAGTTTAGCAATGCAGGTCCGTCATGGCTACACCTTC.

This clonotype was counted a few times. In DNA form, the CDR3 reads TGCAGTGCTAGGGAAAGATTAGCCAAAAACATTCAGTACTTC. This gives the protein CSARERLAKNIQYF. The V gene is TRBV20-1, the J gene TRBJ2-4, with no clear D. V gave up 3 bases and J gave up 0 bases, with 9 bases separating them. There are 14 residues in the CDR3. CDR1 is DFQATT and CDR2 is SNEGSKA in the germline V gene (reference sequence).

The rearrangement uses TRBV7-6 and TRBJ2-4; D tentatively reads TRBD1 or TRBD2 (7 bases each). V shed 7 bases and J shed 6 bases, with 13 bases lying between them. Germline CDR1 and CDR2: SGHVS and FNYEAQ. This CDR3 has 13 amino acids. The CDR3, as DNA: TGTGCCAGCACCCAGGGGGAGGGAAACATTCAGTACTTC. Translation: CASTQGEGNIQYF.

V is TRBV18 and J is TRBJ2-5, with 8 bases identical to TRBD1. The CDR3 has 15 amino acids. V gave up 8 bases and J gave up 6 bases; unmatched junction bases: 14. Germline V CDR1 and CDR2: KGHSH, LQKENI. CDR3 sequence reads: CASELGTGPYQTQYF. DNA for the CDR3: TGTGCCAGCGAACTTGGGACAGGCCCCTATCAGACCCAGTACTTC.

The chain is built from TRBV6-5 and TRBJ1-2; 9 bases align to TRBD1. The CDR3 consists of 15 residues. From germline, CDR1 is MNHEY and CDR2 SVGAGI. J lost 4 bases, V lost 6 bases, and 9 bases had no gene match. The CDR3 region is CASSSYRGQVYGYTF. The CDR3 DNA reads TGTGCCAGCAGCTCCTACAGGGGGCAGGTCTATGGCTACACCTTC.

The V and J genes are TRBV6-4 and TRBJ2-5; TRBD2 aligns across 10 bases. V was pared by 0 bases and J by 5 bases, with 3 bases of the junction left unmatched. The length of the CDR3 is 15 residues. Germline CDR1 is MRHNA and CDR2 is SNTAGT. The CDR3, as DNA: TGTGCCAGCAGTGACTCAGCGGGAGGGCCGGAGACCCAGTACTTC. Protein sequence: CASSDSAGGPETQYF.

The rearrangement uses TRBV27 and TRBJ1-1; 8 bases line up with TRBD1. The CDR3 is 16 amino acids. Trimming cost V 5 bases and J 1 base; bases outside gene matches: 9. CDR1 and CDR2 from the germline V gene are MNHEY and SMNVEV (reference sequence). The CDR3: CASSPRQGARNTEAFF. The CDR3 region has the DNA TGTGCCAGCAGTCCGCGGCAGGGGGCTAGGAACACTGAAGCTTTCTTT.

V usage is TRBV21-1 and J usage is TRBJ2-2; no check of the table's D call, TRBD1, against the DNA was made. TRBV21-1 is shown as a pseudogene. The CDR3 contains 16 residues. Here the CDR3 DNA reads TGTGCCAGCAGCAAAGAGAAGGGACCGAGCGCCGGGGAGCTGTTTTTT. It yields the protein CASSKEKGPSAGELFF.

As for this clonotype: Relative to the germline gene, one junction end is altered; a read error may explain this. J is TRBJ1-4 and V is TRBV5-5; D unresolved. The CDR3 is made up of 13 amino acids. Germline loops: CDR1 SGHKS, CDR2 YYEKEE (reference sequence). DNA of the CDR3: TGTGCCAGCAGCTCCCTACTTAATGGAAAACTGTTTTTT. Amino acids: CASSSLLNGKLFF.

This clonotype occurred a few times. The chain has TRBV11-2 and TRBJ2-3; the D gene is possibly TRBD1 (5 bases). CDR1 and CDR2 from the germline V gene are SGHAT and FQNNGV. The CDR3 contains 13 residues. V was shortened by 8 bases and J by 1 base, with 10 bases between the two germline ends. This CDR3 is CASWGTGTDTQYF. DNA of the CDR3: TGTGCCAGCTGGGGCACCGGCACAGATACGCAGTATTTT.

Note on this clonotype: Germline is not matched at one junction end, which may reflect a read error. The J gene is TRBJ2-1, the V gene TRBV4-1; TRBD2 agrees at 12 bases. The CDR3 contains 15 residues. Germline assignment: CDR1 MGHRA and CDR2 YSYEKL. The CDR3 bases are TGCGCCAGCAACCAACTAGCGGGGGGATACAATGAGCAGTTCTTC. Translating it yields CASNQLAGGYNEQFF.

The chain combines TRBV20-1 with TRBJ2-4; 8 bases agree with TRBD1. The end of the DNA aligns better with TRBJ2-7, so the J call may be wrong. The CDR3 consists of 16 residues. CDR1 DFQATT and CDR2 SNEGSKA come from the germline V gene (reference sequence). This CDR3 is CSARVTRTGSFYEQYF. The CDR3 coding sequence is TGCAGTGCTAGAGTCACCAGGACAGGGAGTTTCTACGAGCAGTACTTC.

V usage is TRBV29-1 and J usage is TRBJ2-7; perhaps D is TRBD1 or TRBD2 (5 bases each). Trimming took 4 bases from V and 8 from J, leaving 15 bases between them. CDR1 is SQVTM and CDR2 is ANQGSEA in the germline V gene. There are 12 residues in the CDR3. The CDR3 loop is CSVGDGNNQQYF. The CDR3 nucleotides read TGCAGCGTTGGGGACGGAAATAACCAGCAGTACTTC.

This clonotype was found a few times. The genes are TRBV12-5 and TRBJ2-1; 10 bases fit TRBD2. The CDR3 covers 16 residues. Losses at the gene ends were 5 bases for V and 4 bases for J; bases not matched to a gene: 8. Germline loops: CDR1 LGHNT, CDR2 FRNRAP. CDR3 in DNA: TGTGCTAGTGGTCTAACTAGCGGGGCTACTTACAATGAGCAGTTCTTC. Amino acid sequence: CASGLTSGATYNEQFF.

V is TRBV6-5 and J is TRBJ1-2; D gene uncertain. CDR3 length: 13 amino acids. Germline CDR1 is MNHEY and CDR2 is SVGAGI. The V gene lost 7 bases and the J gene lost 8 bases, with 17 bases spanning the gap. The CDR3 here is CASTHRMGYGYTF. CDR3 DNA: TGTGCCAGCACCCACCGGATGGGGTACGGCTACACCTTC.

CDR3 amino acids: CSARRGTSGNTDTQYF. The CDR3 DNA follows: TGCAGTGCTAGACGTGGGACTAGCGGGAACACAGATACGCAGTATTTT. V usage is TRBV20-1 and J usage is TRBJ2-3; TRBD2 matches 13 bases. Germline lookup yields CDR1 DFQATT and CDR2 SNEGSKA (reference sequence). V gave up 2 bases and J gave up 2 bases; unmatched junction bases: 4. The CDR3 extends over 16 amino acids.